The next 23 T cell receptor beta chains were all read from a single sample in a study of metastatic and nonmetastatic thyroid tumors. TCRdb reprocessed the PCR reads via MiXCR. The table shows 72,000 or so clones, with roughly a sixth occurring only once. Treatment of any kind had been given to no patient before thyroid surgery. Material: blood. Receptors originate from a female donor with papillary thyroid cancer or a benign thyroid nodule (not recorded which). Some clones in this sample may be carry-over from other donors' samples.

Many counts were recorded for this clone. The genes are TRBV9 and TRBJ2-2, with TRBD1 identical over 7 bases. This CDR3 is built from 17 residues. Germline-derived CDR1 and CDR2 are SGDLS and YYNGEE. Trimming at V came to 0 bases and at J to 4 bases, leaving 9 bases not matched to a gene. The CDR3 reads CASSVALRGLTTGELFF. The DNA of the CDR3 is TGTGCCAGCAGCGTAGCTTTAAGGGGGCTAACCACCGGGGAGCTGTTTTTT.

A word on this clone: Distinct nucleotide sequences in the sample also encode this CDR3. The V call is TRBV11-2, the J call TRBJ1-1; 7 nucleotides agree with TRBD1. Trimming at V came to 5 bases and at J to 1 base, leaving 1 base not matched to a gene. The CDR3 consists of 13 residues. Germline CDR1 reads SGHAT; CDR2 reads FQNNGV. The CDR3: CASSRDRNTEAFF. Here the CDR3 DNA reads TGTGCCAGCAGCAGGGACAGGAACACTGAAGCTTTCTTT.

This clone was seen many times. Relative to the germline gene, one junction end is altered; a read error may explain this. The V call is TRBV20-1, the J call TRBJ2-7; 9 bases agree with TRBD1. This CDR3 is 15 amino acids long. Germline assignment: CDR1 DFQATT and CDR2 SNEGSKA (reference sequence). CDR3 protein: CSATEGGTGSSEQYF. For the CDR3, the DNA is TGCAGTGCTACGGAGGGCGGGACAGGGTCCTCCGAGCAGTACTTC.

This clone was counted once. This sequence joins TRBV7-2 and TRBJ2-1, with D tentatively TRBD1 (5 bases). The V and J ends lost 4 bases and 10 bases respectively, with 17 bases between them. The V gene's germline CDR1 is SGHTA and CDR2 FQGNSA. The CDR3 is 14 amino acids. CDR3 protein: CASSSVGPDREQFF. The DNA of the CDR3 is TGTGCCAGCAGCTCCGTCGGGCCTGACAGAGAGCAGTTCTTC.

The table lists this clone with many counts. This chain connects TRBV11-3 to TRBJ2-1, with TRBD2 matching 7 bases. The CDR3 covers 15 residues. CDR1 is SGHNT and CDR2 is YENEEA in the germline V gene. V trimming: 3 bases; J trimming: 5 bases; junction bases outside the gene matches: 7. Written as DNA, the CDR3 is TGTGCCAGCAGCTTCCAACTAGCGCAAGACAATGAGCAGTTCTTC. Translated: CASSFQLAQDNEQFF.

As regards this clone: This clone may be a read error of a much larger clone one base away. This specimen includes other DNA sequences encoding the same CDR3. This rearrangement joins TRBV20-1 to TRBJ2-1, with 7 bases lining up with TRBD1. J lost 9 bases, V lost 5 bases, and 4 bases had no gene match. The germline CDR1 and CDR2 sequences are DFQATT and SNEGSKA (reference sequence). The CDR3 covers 11 residues. The CDR3 sequence: CSASPGGEQFF. The CDR3 DNA reads as TGCAGTGCTTCCCCAGGGGGTGAGCAGTTCTTC.

In its sample, this clone was seen many times. The chain uses TRBV28 and TRBJ2-3; 8 bases fit TRBD2. CDR3 size: 16 residues. V shed 6 bases and J 4 bases; nucleotides not matched to a gene: 12. CDR1 is MDHEN, CDR2 SYDVKM, per germline. Here the CDR3 DNA reads TGTGCCAGCAGGGCCTTCAGCGGGAGAGGGTCAGATACGCAGTATTTT. Encoded protein: CASRAFSGRGSDTQYF.

The rearrangement joins TRBV19 to TRBJ2-7; 7 bases are shared with TRBD2. V lost 1 base to trimming and J lost 4 bases; unmatched junction nucleotides: 7. Germline V lookup: CDR1 LNHDA, CDR2 SQIVND (reference sequence). The CDR3 loop spans 15 amino acids. The CDR3, as DNA: TGTGCCAGTAGTATAGTGGGGACTACTACTTACGAGCAGTACTTC. Protein: CASSIVGTTTYEQYF.

This clone was seen at least ten times. This chain uses TRBV19 with TRBJ2-7, with 9 bases that match TRBD1. CDR1 is LNHDA and CDR2 is SQIVND in the germline V gene (reference sequence). This CDR3 has 13 residues. Trimming took 5 bases from V and 6 from J; bases not matched to a gene: 5. The CDR3 loop reads CASSLGQGFEQYF. CDR3 bases: TGTGCCAGTAGTCTCGGACAGGGGTTCGAGCAGTACTTC.

This clone was seen at least ten times. The chain recombines TRBV19 with TRBJ1-4, with 7 bases identical to TRBD1. The germline CDR1 and CDR2 sequences are LNHDA and SQIVND (reference sequence). V lost 3 bases, J lost 0 bases, and 4 bases stayed unmatched. The CDR3 sequence is 16 residues long. CDR3 DNA sequence: TGTGCCAGTAGTATCGGGACAGCCACAACTAATGAAAAACTGTTTTTT. Translating gives CASSIGTATTNEKLFF.

In its sample, this clone was seen once. The chain employs TRBV7-3 and TRBJ2-7, with 14 bases aligning to TRBD2. The CDR3 sequence is 14 residues long. V lost 2 bases to trimming and J lost 7 bases; unmatched junction nucleotides: 1. CDR1 is SGHTA, CDR2 FQGTGA, per germline. This CDR3 reads CASSLGLAGGEQYF. The CDR3 DNA reads TGTGCCAGCAGCTTAGGACTAGCGGGAGGTGAGCAGTACTTC.

Comments on this clone: Compared with germline, one end of the junction differs, possibly owing to a read error. The chain recombines TRBV7-2 with TRBJ2-1; D remains ambiguous. Germline V gene lookup returns CDR1 SGHTA and CDR2 FQGNSA. The CDR3 has 14 amino acids. The CDR3 protein is CASIMGSPYNEQFF. In nucleotides, the CDR3 is TGTGCCAGCATTATGGGTAGCCCCTACAATGAACAGTTCTTC.

In its sample, this clone was seen a few times. The chain uses TRBV5-6 and TRBJ1-2; no definite D call. Germline values: CDR1 SGHDT, CDR2 YYEEEE. Trimming shortened V by 1 base and J by 2 bases, and 6 bases separated the two germline ends. This CDR3 spans 13 amino acids. CDR3 nucleotide sequence: TGTGCCAGCAGCTTGACAGACAACTATGGCTACACCTTC. Translation: CASSLTDNYGYTF. The variable domain in full, with the rest retrieved from reference TRBV5-6 and TRBJ1-2, is DAGVTQSPTHLIKTRGQQVTLRCSPKSGHDTVSWYQQALGQGPQFIFQYYEEEERQRGNFPDRFSGHQFPNYSSELNVNALLLGDSALYLCASSLTDNYGYTFGSGTRLTVV.

In this sample, this clone turned up many times. This chain connects TRBV20-1 to TRBJ2-3; weak D call: TRBD2 (6 bases). V lost 3 bases and J 6 bases, leaving 13 bases between the germline ends. The CDR3 sequence is 13 residues long. Germline V gene data show CDR1 as DFQATT and CDR2 as SNEGSKA (reference sequence). In DNA, the CDR3 is TGCAGTGCTAGGGAAGACCTAGCGGATACGCAGTATTTT. As protein: CSAREDLADTQYF.

Of note for this clone: Other nucleotide sequences from this sample produce the same CDR3. V gene TRBV21-1 combines with J gene TRBJ2-1; whether TRBD2, the table's D call, matches the DNA was not checked. TRBV21-1 is given as a pseudogene. This CDR3 comprises 19 residues. CDR3 sequence reads: CASRLGQGVAGGFSNEQFF. Written as DNA, the CDR3 is TGTGCCAGCAGACTAGGACAGGGAGTAGCGGGAGGGTTTAGCAATGAGCAGTTCTTC.

This clone has ten or more counts. This chain connects TRBV2 to TRBJ2-5, with D hard to call. In germline, CDR1 is SNHLY, CDR2 FYNNEI. The CDR3 has 13 residues. V dropped 5 bases and J dropped 1 base, with 8 bases sitting between them. The CDR3 bases are TGTGCCAGCAGTACTCTGATCCAAGAGACCCAGTACTTC. This codes for CASSTLIQETQYF.

This clone was seen many times. The sample has other DNA sequences that encode this CDR3 too. The chain joins TRBV7-9 to TRBJ1-1; 7 nucleotides align to TRBD1. The germline V gene encodes CDR1 SEHNR and CDR2 FQNEAQ (reference sequence). The CDR3 sequence is 13 residues long. Losses at the gene ends were 3 bases for V and 4 bases for J; bases not matched to a gene: 2. The CDR3 loop is CASSFAGGTEAFF. As DNA, the CDR3 is TGTGCCAGCAGCTTTGCAGGGGGCACTGAAGCTTTCTTT.

This clone was seen many times. The rearrangement joins TRBV7-9 to TRBJ2-2; 8 positions agree with TRBD1. Germline V CDR1 and CDR2: SEHNR, FQNEAQ (reference sequence). Unmatched junction bases numbered 9, after V lost 5 bases and J lost 7 bases. CDR3 length: 15 residues. The DNA for the CDR3 is TGTGCCAGCAGCCGCGTCGACAGGGGTGGCGGGGAGCTGTTTTTT. It codes for CASSRVDRGGGELFF.

This clone has a count of ten or more. The V and J genes are TRBV29-1 and TRBJ2-3; weak D call: TRBD1 (6 bases). The germline V gene encodes CDR1 SQVTM and CDR2 ANQGSEA. V lost 5 bases and J 5 bases, leaving 14 bases between the germline ends. The CDR3 spans 13 residues. The CDR3 nucleotides are TGCAGCGTTAACCGGGACACGATAGATACGCAGTATTTT. It codes for CSVNRDTIDTQYF.

This clone has at least ten counts. The CDR3 protein is CASTPRKTAHYEQYF. The DNA for the CDR3 is TGTGCCAGCACCCCACGGAAGACAGCTCACTACGAGCAGTACTTC. The V call is TRBV28, the J call TRBJ2-7, with TRBD1 as a possible D gene (5 bases). Germline V lookup: CDR1 MDHEN, CDR2 SYDVKM. With 7 bases removed from V and 3 bases from J, the gap between germline ends came to 19 bases. CDR3 length: 15 amino acids.

This clone was detected a few times. The chain uses TRBV12-3 or TRBV12-4 and TRBJ2-2; D is possibly TRBD2 (6 bases). CDR3 length: 14 amino acids. Trimming cost V 6 bases and J 7 bases, with 15 bases left between them. CDR3 bases: TGTGCCAGCAGGGCAAAGTGGCGGGGCGGGGAGCTGTTTTTT. It encodes CASRAKWRGGELFF.

The V gene is TRBV28, the J gene TRBJ2-7; D gene ambiguous. V shed 6 bases and J shed 4 bases, with 16 bases lying between them. Per germline, CDR1 MDHEN and CDR2 SYDVKM. This CDR3 spans 14 amino acids. In nucleotides, the CDR3 is TGTGCCAGCAGACCACGGCCCCCCAGTTACGAGCAGTACTTC. It encodes CASRPRPPSYEQYF.

This clone has a count of ten or more. This chain links TRBV13 with TRBJ1-5; 9 positions match TRBD1. CDR3 length: 17 amino acids. J lost 3 bases, V lost 2 bases, and 8 bases had no gene match. Germline V gene sequence: CDR1 PRHDT, CDR2 FYEKMQ (reference sequence). CDR3 amino acids: CASSLKRTGAHNQPQHF. As DNA, the CDR3 is TGTGCCAGCAGCTTAAAAAGGACAGGGGCCCACAATCAGCCCCAGCATTTT.